These 30 T cell receptor beta chains share one sample of origin, sequenced in a study of T cell responses to AZD1222 COVID-19 vaccine. Assay: immunoSEQ multiplex PCR; the TCRdb copy retains only in-frame clones and omits some. The table records 120,000 or so clones, about 90% of them present only once. Sequencing used peripheral blood, obtained on day 0 of AZD1222 vaccination. All receptors derive from an adult in good health.

In DNA form, the CDR3 reads TGTGCCAGCAGTGCCCGGACAGGGGCCAACATTCAGTACTTC. It translates to CASSARTGANIQYF. The V call is TRBV2, the J call TRBJ2-4; 9 nucleotides agree with TRBD1. With V trimmed by 4 bases and J by 7 bases, 5 bases remained unmatched. Germline CDR1 reads SNHLY; CDR2 reads FYNNEI. This CDR3 has 14 amino acids.

The chain joins TRBV30 to TRBJ1-4, with D unclear. The germline gives CDR1 GTSNPN, CDR2 SVGIG (reference sequence). This CDR3 has 14 residues. Trimming took off 2 bases at V and 4 bases at J, with 11 bases between the two ends. CDR3 sequence: CAWSTGRGNEKLFF. For the CDR3, the DNA is TGTGCCTGGAGTACGGGCCGAGGTAATGAAAAACTGTTTTTT.

V usage is TRBV3-1 (or the pseudogene TRBV3-2) and J usage is TRBJ1-5, with 7 bases aligning to TRBD1. With 2 bases clipped from V and 0 bases from J, the junction kept 13 bases outside the gene matches. The germline gives CDR1 LGHDT, CDR2 YNNKEL (reference sequence). This CDR3 comprises 19 residues. The CDR3 DNA reads as TGTGCCAGCAGCCAAAAACCTCGGGACAGCCAATATAGCAATCAGCCCCAGCATTTT. It encodes CASSQKPRDSQYSNQPQHF.

This clone was observed once. V and J are TRBV2 and TRBJ1-1; maybe TRBD1 (6 bases). Trimming took off 8 bases at V and 4 bases at J, with 11 bases between the two ends. Germline CDR1 SNHLY, CDR2 FYNNEI. There are 12 residues in the CDR3. The CDR3 sequence is CASETGSTEAFF. The CDR3, as DNA: TGTGCCAGCGAGACAGGCTCCACTGAAGCTTTCTTT. Variable domain in full (rest from reference TRBV2 and TRBJ1-1): EPEVTQTPSHQVTQMGQEVILRCVPISNHLYFYWYRQILGQKVEFLVSFYNNEISEKSEIFDDQFSVERPDGSNFTLKIRSTKLEDSAMYFCASETGSTEAFFGQGTRLTVV.

The rearrangement uses TRBV6-1 and TRBJ2-7; 8 bases align to TRBD2. Per germline, CDR1 MNHNS and CDR2 SASEGT. The length of the CDR3 is 14 residues. V lost 3 bases to trimming and J lost 3 bases; unmatched junction nucleotides: 4. CDR3 bases: TGTGCCAGCAGTGAGGCGGGAGGCGACTACGAGCAGTACTTC. Amino acid sequence: CASSEAGGDYEQYF.

The chain combines TRBV6-6 with TRBJ1-1; D not certain. The CDR3 spans 14 residues. V was trimmed by 8 bases and J by 0 bases, leaving 13 bases between them. Germline assignment: CDR1 MNHNY and CDR2 SVGAGI (reference sequence). This CDR3 is CASVPMEVNTEAFF. Written as DNA, the CDR3 is TGTGCCAGCGTACCGATGGAGGTGAACACTGAAGCTTTCTTT.

This chain links TRBV7-9 with TRBJ2-1, with D tentatively TRBD1 (6 bases). V was shortened by 7 bases and J by 6 bases, with 16 bases between the two germline ends. The CDR3 has 14 residues. Germline CDR1 is SEHNR and CDR2 is FQNEAQ (reference sequence). CDR3 sequence reads: CASIHTGPVNEQFF. The CDR3 DNA follows: TGTGCCAGCATACACACAGGGCCAGTCAATGAGCAGTTCTTC.

This CDR3 reads CSVSGLAEETQYF. The DNA for the CDR3 is TGCAGCGTTTCGGGGCTAGCGGAAGAGACCCAGTACTTC. This rearrangement joins TRBV29-1 to TRBJ2-5; 7 bases match TRBD2. Germline values: CDR1 SQVTM, CDR2 ANQGSEA. This CDR3 contains 13 residues. V shed 5 bases and J 3 bases; nucleotides not matched to a gene: 6.

The V gene is TRBV5-4, the J gene TRBJ2-2, with 8 bases fitting TRBD2. The V gene end was trimmed by 3 bases and the J gene end by 0 bases; junction bases not matched to a gene: 7. Per germline, CDR1 SGHNT and CDR2 YYREEE (reference sequence). This CDR3 region has 17 residues. The CDR3 loop is CASSSFLSGTNTGELFF. The CDR3 nucleotides read TGTGCCAGCAGCTCTTTCCTTAGCGGGACGAACACCGGGGAGCTGTTTTTT.

The chain combines TRBV19 with TRBJ1-5; 7 bases fit TRBD1. This CDR3 is 15 amino acids long. V gave up 5 bases and J gave up 6 bases; unmatched junction bases: 10. CDR1 and CDR2 (germline): LNHDA, SQIVND (reference sequence). This CDR3 is CASSPLTGSRQPQHF. The DNA for the CDR3 is TGTGCCAGTAGTCCGCTGACAGGGTCCCGTCAGCCCCAGCATTTT.

J is TRBJ2-5 and V is TRBV2; D unclear. The germline V gene has CDR1 SNHLY and CDR2 FYNNEI. The V end was cut by 7 bases, the J end by 3 bases, with 6 bases between. This CDR3 comprises 11 residues. CDR3 region: CASTEEETQYF. CDR3 coding DNA: TGTGCCAGCACCGAGGAAGAGACCCAGTACTTC.

The chain has TRBV28 and TRBJ2-1; D perhaps matches TRBD1 (6 bases). The germline CDR1 and CDR2 sequences are MDHEN and SYDVKM. CDR3 length equals 14 residues. V lost 10 bases and J 1 base, leaving 14 bases between the germline ends. CDR3 sequence: CATQLTGSYNEQFF. The CDR3 DNA reads TGTGCCACACAATTAACAGGGTCCTACAATGAGCAGTTCTTC.

V and J are TRBV4-1 and TRBJ1-4; the D gene is possibly TRBD1 (5 bases). Germline CDR1 MGHRA, CDR2 YSYEKL. Trimming removed 3 bases at V and 1 base at J, with 6 bases between. CDR3 length: 14 amino acids. CDR3 DNA sequence: TGCGCCAGCAGCCAGACAGAAACTAATGAAAAACTGTTTTTT. Encoded protein: CASSQTETNEKLFF.

The rearrangement links TRBV29-1 to TRBJ1-1; 8 bases align to TRBD1. Losses at the gene ends were 6 bases for V and 1 base for J; bases not matched to a gene: 10. This CDR3 is built from 15 residues. CDR1 and CDR2 (germline): SQVTM, ANQGSEA. The CDR3: CSVSTGQGGNTEAFF. The CDR3 DNA sequence: TGCAGCGTGTCCACCGGACAGGGCGGGAACACTGAAGCTTTCTTT.

This chain links TRBV29-1 with TRBJ2-3; D is possibly TRBD1 (6 bases). The CDR3 consists of 13 residues. Trimming took off 4 bases at V and 3 bases at J, with 11 bases between the two ends. Per the germline V gene, CDR1 is SQVTM and CDR2 is ANQGSEA. CDR3 sequence reads: CSVGRTDTDTQYF. In DNA, the CDR3 is TGCAGCGTTGGGAGGACAGATACAGATACGCAGTATTTT.

CDR3 amino acids: CASSLEENQPQHF. DNA of the CDR3: TGTGCCAGCAGTTTAGAGGAAAATCAGCCCCAGCATTTT. V and J are TRBV27 and TRBJ1-5; no clear D gene. This CDR3 is built from 13 residues. Trimming left V 2 bases short and J 4 bases short, with 6 bases between. Germline CDR1 MNHEY, CDR2 SMNVEV (reference sequence).

In this sample, this clone turned up once. The chain has TRBV10-2 and TRBJ1-1; 7 positions agree with TRBD1. The trim removed 7 bases at V and 4 bases at J, leaving 9 bases unmatched. CDR1 and CDR2 from the germline V gene are WSHSY and SAAADI. The CDR3 sequence is 14 residues long. Here the CDR3 reads CASTPAGGGTEAFF. The CDR3 coding sequence is TGCGCCAGCACCCCGGCAGGGGGTGGCACTGAAGCTTTCTTT.

The chain has TRBV5-1 and TRBJ1-1; the D gene is possibly TRBD1 (6 bases). V was pared by 3 bases and J by 0 bases, with 15 bases between. CDR3 length equals 16 residues. The germline CDR1 and CDR2 sequences are SGHRS and YFSETQ. CDR3 bases: TGCGCCAGCAGCTGGACAGTCCACCACTTGAACACTGAAGCTTTCTTT. It translates to CASSWTVHHLNTEAFF.

As to this clone: One end of the junction does not line up with germline, which may come from a read error. The chain combines TRBV5-4 with TRBJ2-7; the D is unclear. CDR1 and CDR2 (germline): SGHNT, YYREEE (reference sequence). The CDR3 has 14 residues. The CDR3 DNA reads TGTGCCAGCAGCAGCCGAGCCAGCTCCAACGAGCAGTACTTC. Protein sequence: CASSSRASSNEQYF.

The chain joins TRBV19 to TRBJ2-7; 9 bases line up with TRBD2. V shed 4 bases and J 5 bases; nucleotides not matched to a gene: 6. The CDR3 contains 14 residues. Looked up from germline, CDR1 is LNHDA and CDR2 is SQIVND (reference sequence). CDR3 DNA: TGTGCCAGTAGTAACAGACTAGCGGCTAACGAGCAGTACTTC. Residues: CASSNRLAANEQYF. The variable domain in full, completed from reference TRBV19 and TRBJ2-7, reads DGGITQSPKYLFRKEGQNVTLSCEQNLNHDAMYWYRQDPGQGLRLIYYSQIVNDFQKGDIAEGYSVSREKKESFPLTVTSAQKNPTAFYLCASSNRLAANEQYFGPGTRLTVT.

This clone was observed a single time. The J gene is TRBJ1-5, the V gene TRBV6-5; TRBD1 agrees at 8 bases. Losses at the gene ends were 6 bases for V and 2 bases for J; bases not matched to a gene: 6. The CDR3 has 15 amino acids. Germline V lookup: CDR1 MNHEY, CDR2 SVGAGI. For the CDR3, the DNA is TGTGCCAGCAGGCCCGACAGGGGCGGCAATCAGCCCCAGCATTTT. This sequence encodes CASRPDRGGNQPQHF.

V is TRBV27 and J is TRBJ1-2; 8 bases are shared with TRBD1. Trimming at V came to 2 bases and at J to 8 bases, leaving 10 bases not matched to a gene. The CDR3 consists of 15 residues. Germline assignment: CDR1 MNHEY and CDR2 SMNVEV (reference sequence). CDR3 sequence reads: CASSLAGQGRYGYTF. CDR3 nucleotide sequence: TGTGCCAGCAGTTTAGCCGGACAGGGACGTTACGGCTACACCTTC.

A remark on this clone: Additional DNA sequences in this sample encode the identical CDR3. The V gene is TRBV14, the J gene TRBJ1-1, with a possible D match to TRBD1 (5 bases). Trimming pared 1 base from V and 8 bases from J, leaving 8 bases between. The CDR3 is 12 residues long. Germline CDR1 is SGHDN and CDR2 is FVKESK. CDR3 DNA: TGTGCCAGCAGCCAAGTTGGGGGGGAAGCTTTCTTT. Protein: CASSQVGGEAFF.

This chain connects TRBV5-6 to TRBJ1-1, with TRBD1 identical over 7 bases. Trimming at V came to 4 bases and at J to 0 bases, leaving 18 bases not matched to a gene. CDR1 is SGHDT, CDR2 YYEEEE, per germline. The CDR3 consists of 19 residues. CDR3: CASSPMGRRDRTMNTEAFF. In nucleotides, the CDR3 is TGTGCCAGCAGCCCCATGGGGAGGCGGGACAGAACCATGAACACTGAAGCTTTCTTT.

The rearrangement uses TRBV2 and TRBJ2-3, with 10 bases aligning to TRBD2. The V gene's germline CDR1 is SNHLY and CDR2 FYNNEI. The CDR3 contains 20 residues. After removal of 6 bases from V and 3 bases from J, the junction contained 21 bases not matched to a gene. DNA for the CDR3: TGTGCCAGCAGCCCTCCGGGACACGAGCGGGAGGGCCGACCTACAGATACGCAGTATTTT. It specifies CASSPPGHEREGRPTDTQYF.

V gene TRBV27 combines with J gene TRBJ1-6; no reliable D call. Trimming left V 2 bases short and J 1 base short, with 15 bases between. CDR1 and CDR2 (germline): MNHEY, SMNVEV (reference sequence). The CDR3 runs to 18 residues. The CDR3 DNA reads TGTGCCAGCAGTTTACGTCAACGGGGAAGTTCCTATAATTCACCCCTCCACTTT. Encoded protein: CASSLRQRGSSYNSPLHF.

The chain recombines TRBV19 with TRBJ1-2, with a tentative D call TRBD1 (5 bases). Trimming removed 3 bases at V and 0 bases at J, with 17 bases between. The germline gives CDR1 LNHDA, CDR2 SQIVND (reference sequence). CDR3 length equals 17 residues. The CDR3 loop reads CASSMYRGSGTNYGYTF. The CDR3 nucleotides read TGTGCCAGTAGTATGTATAGGGGATCGGGGACTAACTATGGCTACACCTTC.

There are a few counts of this clone. The chain carries TRBV12-3 or TRBV12-4 and TRBJ1-2; D is ambiguous. The CDR3 loop spans 13 amino acids. V lost 2 bases to trimming and J lost 0 bases, with 4 bases between them. The CDR3 region has the DNA TGTGCCAGCAGTTTACTGCCTAACTATGGCTACACCTTC. Its translation is CASSLLPNYGYTF.

This clone has just one count. The genes are TRBV5-1 and TRBJ2-7; TRBD2 matches 7 bases. This CDR3 contains 16 residues. The germline V gene has CDR1 SGHRS and CDR2 YFSETQ. V trimming: 4 bases; J trimming: 2 bases; junction bases outside the gene matches: 12. The CDR3 nucleotides are TGCGCCAGCAGCCCATCGGGGGGACTTTCTACCTACGAGCAGTACTTC. Encoded protein: CASSPSGGLSTYEQYF. The entire variable domain, with the rest obtained from reference TRBV5-1 and TRBJ2-7, is as follows: KAGVTQTPRYLIKTRGQQVTLSCSPISGHRSVSWYQQTPGQGLQFLFEYFSETQRNKGNFPGRFSGRQFSNSRSEMNVSTLELGDSALYLCASSPSGGLSTYEQYFGPGTRLTVT.

The chain joins TRBV4-1 to TRBJ2-2; TRBD1 aligns across 8 bases. V lost 0 bases and J lost 7; bases outside the gene matches: 7. The CDR3 is made up of 16 amino acids. From germline, CDR1 is MGHRA and CDR2 YSYEKL. The CDR3 coding sequence is TGCGCCAGCAGCCAAGACCCGACAGGGGTGGGCGGGGAGCTGTTTTTT. This codes for CASSQDPTGVGGELFF.